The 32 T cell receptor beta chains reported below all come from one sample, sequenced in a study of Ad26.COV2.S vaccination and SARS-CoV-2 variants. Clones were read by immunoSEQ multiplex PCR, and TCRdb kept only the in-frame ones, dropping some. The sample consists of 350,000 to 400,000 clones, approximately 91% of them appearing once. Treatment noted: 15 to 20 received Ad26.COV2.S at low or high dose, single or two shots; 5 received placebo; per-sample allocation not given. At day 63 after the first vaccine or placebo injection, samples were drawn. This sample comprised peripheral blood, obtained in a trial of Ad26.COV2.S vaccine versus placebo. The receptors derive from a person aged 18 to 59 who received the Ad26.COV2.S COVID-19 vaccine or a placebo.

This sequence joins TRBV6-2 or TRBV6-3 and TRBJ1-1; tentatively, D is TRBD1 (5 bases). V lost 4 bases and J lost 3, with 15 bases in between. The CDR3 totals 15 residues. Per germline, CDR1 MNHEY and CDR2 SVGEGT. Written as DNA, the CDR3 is TGTGCCAGCAGTTCATCGACAGAACGGTACACTGAAGCTTTCTTT. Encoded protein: CASSSSTERYTEAFF.

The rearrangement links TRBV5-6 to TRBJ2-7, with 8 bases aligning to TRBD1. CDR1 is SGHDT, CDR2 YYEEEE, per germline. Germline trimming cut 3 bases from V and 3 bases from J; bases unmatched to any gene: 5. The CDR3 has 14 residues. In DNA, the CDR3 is TGTGCCAGCAGCTCAGGACAGGGTGACTACGAGCAGTACTTC. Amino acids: CASSSGQGDYEQYF.

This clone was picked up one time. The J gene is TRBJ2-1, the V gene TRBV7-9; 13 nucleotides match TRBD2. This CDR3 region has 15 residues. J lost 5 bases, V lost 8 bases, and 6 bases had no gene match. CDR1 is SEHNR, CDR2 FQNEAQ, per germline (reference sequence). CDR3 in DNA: TGTGCCAGCGGAAAACTAGCGGGGGGGCACAATGAGCAGTTCTTC. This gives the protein CASGKLAGGHNEQFF.

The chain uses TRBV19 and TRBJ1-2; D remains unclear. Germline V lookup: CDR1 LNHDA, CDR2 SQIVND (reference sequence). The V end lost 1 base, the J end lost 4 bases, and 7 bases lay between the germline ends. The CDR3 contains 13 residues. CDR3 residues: CASSIAPIYGYTF. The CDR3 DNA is TGTGCCAGTAGTATAGCACCTATCTATGGCTACACCTTC.

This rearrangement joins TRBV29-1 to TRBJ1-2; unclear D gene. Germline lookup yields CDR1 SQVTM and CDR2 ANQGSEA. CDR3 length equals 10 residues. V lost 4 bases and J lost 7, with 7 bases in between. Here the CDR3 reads CSVVAGGYTF. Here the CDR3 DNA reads TGCAGCGTTGTAGCAGGTGGCTACACCTTC.

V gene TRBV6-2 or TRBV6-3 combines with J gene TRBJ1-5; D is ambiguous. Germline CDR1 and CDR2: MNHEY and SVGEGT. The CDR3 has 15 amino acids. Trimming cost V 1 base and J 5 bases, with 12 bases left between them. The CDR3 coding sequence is TGTGCCAGCAGTTACTATGGAGCTGCTTATCAGCCCCAGCATTTT. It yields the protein CASSYYGAAYQPQHF.

The CDR3 bases are TGTGCCAGTAGTATCCGACAGGGGGGATCACCCCTCCACTTT. It translates to CASSIRQGGSPLHF. The genes are TRBV19 and TRBJ1-6; TRBD1 matches 9 bases. Trimming cost V 3 bases and J 10 bases; bases outside gene matches: 4. The CDR3 contains 14 residues. From germline, CDR1 is LNHDA and CDR2 SQIVND (reference sequence).

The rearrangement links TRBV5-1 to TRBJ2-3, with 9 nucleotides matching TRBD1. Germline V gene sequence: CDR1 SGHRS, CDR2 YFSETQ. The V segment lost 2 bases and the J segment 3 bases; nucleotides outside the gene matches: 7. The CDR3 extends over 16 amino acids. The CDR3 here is CASSLFGGTGTDTQYF. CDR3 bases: TGCGCCAGCAGCTTATTTGGGGGGACAGGGACAGATACGCAGTATTTT.

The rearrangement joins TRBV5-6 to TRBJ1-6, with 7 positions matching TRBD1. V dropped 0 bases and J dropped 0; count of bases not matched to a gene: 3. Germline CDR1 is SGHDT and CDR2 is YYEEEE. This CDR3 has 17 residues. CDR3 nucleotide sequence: TGTGCCAGCAGCTTGGAGACAGGGAGCTCCTATAATTCACCCCTCCACTTT. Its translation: CASSLETGSSYNSPLHF.

The CDR3 spells CASGTDNTGELFF. CDR3 DNA: TGTGCCAGCGGGACAGATAACACCGGGGAGCTGTTTTTT. The chain uses TRBV6-5 and TRBJ2-2; 7 bases line up with TRBD1. V shed 8 bases and J 2 bases; nucleotides not matched to a gene: 2. This CDR3 spans 13 amino acids. Germline V gene sequence: CDR1 MNHEY, CDR2 SVGAGI.

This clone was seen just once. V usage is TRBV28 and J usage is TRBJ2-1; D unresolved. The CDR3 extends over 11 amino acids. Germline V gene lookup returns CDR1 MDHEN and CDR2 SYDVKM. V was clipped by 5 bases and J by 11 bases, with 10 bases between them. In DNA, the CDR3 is TGTGCCAGCAGTATCCAACAACAGCAGTTCTTC. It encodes CASSIQQQQFF.

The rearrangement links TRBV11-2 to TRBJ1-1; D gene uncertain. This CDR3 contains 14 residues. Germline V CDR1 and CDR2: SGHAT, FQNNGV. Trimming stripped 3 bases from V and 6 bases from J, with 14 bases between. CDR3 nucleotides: TGTGCCAGCAGCTTTGTTTCCGCTGCCCCTGAAGCTTTCTTT. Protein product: CASSFVSAAPEAFF.

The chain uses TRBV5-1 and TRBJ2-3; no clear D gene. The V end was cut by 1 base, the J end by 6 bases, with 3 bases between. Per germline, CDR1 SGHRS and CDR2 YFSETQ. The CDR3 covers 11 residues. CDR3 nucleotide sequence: TGCGCCAGCAGCTTGATGGATACGCAGTATTTT. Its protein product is CASSLMDTQYF.

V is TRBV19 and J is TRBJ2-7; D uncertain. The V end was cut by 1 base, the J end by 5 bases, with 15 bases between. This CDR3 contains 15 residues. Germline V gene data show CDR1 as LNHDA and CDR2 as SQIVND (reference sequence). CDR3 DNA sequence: TGTGCCAGTAGTATAGGCGGACGAACTGGGGACGAGCAGTACTTC. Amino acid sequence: CASSIGGRTGDEQYF.

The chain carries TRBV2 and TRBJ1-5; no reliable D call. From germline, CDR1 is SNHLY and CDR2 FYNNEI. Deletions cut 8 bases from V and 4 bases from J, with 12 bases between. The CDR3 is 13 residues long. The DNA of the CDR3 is TGTGCCAGCGGTCCGGAAGGGAATCAGCCCCAGCATTTT. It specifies CASGPEGNQPQHF.

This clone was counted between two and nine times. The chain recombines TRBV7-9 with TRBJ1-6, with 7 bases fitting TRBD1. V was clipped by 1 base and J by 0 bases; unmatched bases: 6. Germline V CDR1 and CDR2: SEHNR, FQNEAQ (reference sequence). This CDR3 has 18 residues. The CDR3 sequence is CASSLGNRGSSYNSPLHF. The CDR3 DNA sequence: TGTGCCAGCAGCTTAGGAAACAGGGGAAGCTCCTATAATTCACCCCTCCACTTT.

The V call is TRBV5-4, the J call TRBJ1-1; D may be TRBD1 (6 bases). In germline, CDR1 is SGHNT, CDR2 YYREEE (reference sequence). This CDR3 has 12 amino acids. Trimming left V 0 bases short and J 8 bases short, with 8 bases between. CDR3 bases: TGTGCCAGCAGCTTGGGTACAGGGGAAGCTTTCTTT. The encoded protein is CASSLGTGEAFF. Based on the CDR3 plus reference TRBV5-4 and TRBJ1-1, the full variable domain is ETGVTQSPTHLIKTRGQQVTLRCSSQSGHNTVSWYQQALGQGPQFIFQYYREEENGRGNFPPRFSGLQFPNYSSELNVNALELDDSALYLCASSLGTGEAFFGQGTRLTVV.

As DNA, the CDR3 is TGTGCCAGCAGCTTGAGAGGGGGCGCGGTCCAAGAGACCCAGTACTTC. This encodes CASSLRGGAVQETQYF. V is TRBV5-5 and J is TRBJ2-5, with TRBD1 identical over 7 bases. The CDR3 length is 16 residues. With 1 base clipped from V and 1 base from J, the junction kept 7 bases outside the gene matches. Germline values: CDR1 SGHKS, CDR2 YYEKEE (reference sequence).

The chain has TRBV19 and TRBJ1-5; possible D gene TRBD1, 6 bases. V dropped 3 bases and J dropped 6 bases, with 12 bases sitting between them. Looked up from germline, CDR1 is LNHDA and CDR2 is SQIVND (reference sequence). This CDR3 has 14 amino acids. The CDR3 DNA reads TGTGCCAGTAGTATTGCAGGGGATGGTCAGCCCCAGCATTTT. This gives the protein CASSIAGDGQPQHF.

The CDR3 DNA reads TGTGCCAGCAGCTTGGAGGGGTCAGGAGGCTACACCTTC. It translates to CASSLEGSGGYTF. The chain recombines TRBV12-3 or TRBV12-4 with TRBJ1-2, with D possibly TRBD1 on 5 matching bases. The V and J ends lost 6 bases and 8 bases respectively, with 16 bases between them. The length of the CDR3 is 13 residues.

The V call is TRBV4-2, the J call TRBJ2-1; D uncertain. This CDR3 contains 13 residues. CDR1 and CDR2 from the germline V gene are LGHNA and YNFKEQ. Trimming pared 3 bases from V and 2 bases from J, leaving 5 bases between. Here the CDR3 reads CASSHDTYNEQFF. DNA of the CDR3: TGTGCCAGCAGCCACGACACCTACAATGAGCAGTTCTTC.

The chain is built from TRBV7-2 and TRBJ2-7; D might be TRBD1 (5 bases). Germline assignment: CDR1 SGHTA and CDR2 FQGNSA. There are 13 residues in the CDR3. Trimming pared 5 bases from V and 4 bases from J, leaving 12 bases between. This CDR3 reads CASSTRQKYEQYF. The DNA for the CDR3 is TGTGCCAGCAGCACCCGACAGAAGTACGAGCAGTACTTC.

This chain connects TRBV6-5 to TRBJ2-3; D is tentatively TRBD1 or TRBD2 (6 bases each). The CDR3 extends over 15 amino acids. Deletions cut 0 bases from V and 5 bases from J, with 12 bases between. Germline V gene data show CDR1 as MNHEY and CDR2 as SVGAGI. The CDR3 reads CASSYSRGAQDTQYF. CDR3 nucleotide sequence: TGTGCCAGCAGTTACTCGAGGGGGGCCCAAGATACGCAGTATTTT.

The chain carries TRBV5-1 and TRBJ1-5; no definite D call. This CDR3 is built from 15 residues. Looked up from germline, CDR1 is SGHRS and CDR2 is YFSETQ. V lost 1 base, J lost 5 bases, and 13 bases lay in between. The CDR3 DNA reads TGCGCCAGCAGCTTGTTTTCGGGTATCGATCAGCCCCAGCATTTT. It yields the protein CASSLFSGIDQPQHF.

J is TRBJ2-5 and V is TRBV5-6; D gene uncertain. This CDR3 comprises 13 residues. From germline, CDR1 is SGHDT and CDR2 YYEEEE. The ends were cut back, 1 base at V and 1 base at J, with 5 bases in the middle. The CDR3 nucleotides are TGTGCCAGCAGCTTGACTATCCAAGAGACCCAGTACTTC. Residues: CASSLTIQETQYF.

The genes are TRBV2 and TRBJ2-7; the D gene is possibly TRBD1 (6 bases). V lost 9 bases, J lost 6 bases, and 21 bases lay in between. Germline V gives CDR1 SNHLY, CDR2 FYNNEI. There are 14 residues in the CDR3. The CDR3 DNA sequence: TGTGCCAGTCTAGGACAGACCTTGATCGGCGAGCAGTACTTC. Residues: CASLGQTLIGEQYF.

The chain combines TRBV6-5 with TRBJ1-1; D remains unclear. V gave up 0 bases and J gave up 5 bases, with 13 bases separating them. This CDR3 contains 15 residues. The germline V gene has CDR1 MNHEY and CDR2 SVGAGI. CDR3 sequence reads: CASSYSKRVGTEAFF. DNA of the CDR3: TGTGCCAGCAGTTACTCGAAGCGGGTAGGGACTGAAGCTTTCTTT.

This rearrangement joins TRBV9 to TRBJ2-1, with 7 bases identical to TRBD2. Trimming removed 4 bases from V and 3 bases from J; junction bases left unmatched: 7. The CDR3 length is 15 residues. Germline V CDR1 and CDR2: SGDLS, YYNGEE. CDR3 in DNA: TGTGCCAGCAGCCCTCTGGGGGGGGGCTACAATGAGCAGTTCTTC. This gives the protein CASSPLGGGYNEQFF.

In DNA form, the CDR3 reads TGTGCCAGCAGCTTAGGGTCGGGAGGGAGAGCTTTCTTT. This codes for CASSLGSGGRAFF. The chain uses TRBV5-5 and TRBJ1-1, with D hard to call. Germline CDR1 SGHKS, CDR2 YYEKEE (reference sequence). Between the trimmed V and J ends, which lost 2 bases and 10 bases, there was a span of 15 bases. The CDR3 length is 13 residues.

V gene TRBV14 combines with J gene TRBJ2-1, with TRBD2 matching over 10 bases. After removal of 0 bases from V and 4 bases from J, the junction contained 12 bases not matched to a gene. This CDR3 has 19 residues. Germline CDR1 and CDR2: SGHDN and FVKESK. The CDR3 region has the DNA TGTGCCAGCAGCCAAGAGTGGCTAGCGGGGGTCCAATCTTACAATGAGCAGTTCTTC. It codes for CASSQEWLAGVQSYNEQFF.

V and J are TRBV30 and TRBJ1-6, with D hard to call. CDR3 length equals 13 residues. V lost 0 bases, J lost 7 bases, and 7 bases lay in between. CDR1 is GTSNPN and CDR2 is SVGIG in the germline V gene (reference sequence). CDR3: CAWSVRANSPLHF. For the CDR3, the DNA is TGTGCCTGGAGTGTACGAGCCAATTCACCCCTCCACTTT.

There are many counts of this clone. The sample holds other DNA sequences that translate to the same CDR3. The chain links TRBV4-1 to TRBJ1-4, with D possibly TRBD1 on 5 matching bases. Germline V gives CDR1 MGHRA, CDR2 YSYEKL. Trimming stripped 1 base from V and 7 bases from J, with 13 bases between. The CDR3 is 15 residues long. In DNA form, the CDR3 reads TGCGCCAGCAGCCAAGTGGCCGGGGACGGTGAAAAACTGTTTTTT. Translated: CASSQVAGDGEKLFF.